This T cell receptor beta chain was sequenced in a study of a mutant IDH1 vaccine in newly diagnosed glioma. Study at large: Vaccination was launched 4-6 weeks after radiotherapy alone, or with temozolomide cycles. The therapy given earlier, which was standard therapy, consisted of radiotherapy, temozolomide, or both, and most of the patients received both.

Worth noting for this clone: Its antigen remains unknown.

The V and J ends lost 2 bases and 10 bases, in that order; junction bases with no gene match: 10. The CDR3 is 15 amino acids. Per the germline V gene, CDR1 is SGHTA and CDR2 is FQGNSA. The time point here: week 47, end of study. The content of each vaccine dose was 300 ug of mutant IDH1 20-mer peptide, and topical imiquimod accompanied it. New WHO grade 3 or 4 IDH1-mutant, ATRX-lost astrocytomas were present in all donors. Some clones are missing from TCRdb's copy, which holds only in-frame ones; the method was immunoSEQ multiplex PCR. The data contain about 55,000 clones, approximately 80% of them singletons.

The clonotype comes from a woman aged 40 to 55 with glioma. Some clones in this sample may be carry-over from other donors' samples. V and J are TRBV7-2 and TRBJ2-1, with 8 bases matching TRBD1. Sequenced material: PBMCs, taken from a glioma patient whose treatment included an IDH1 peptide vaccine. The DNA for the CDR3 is TGTGCCAGCAGCTTATTCCAGGGGGCGTCTGGGGAGCAGTTCTTC. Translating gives CASSLFQGASGEQFF.